This is a list of T cell receptor beta chains from one sample in a study of STAT3 mutations in large granular lymphocyte leukemia. The assay was immunoSEQ multiplex PCR, and TCRdb's table has in-frame clones only and misses some. The repertoire consists of 30,000 to 45,000 clones, with roughly 88% occurring once and the leading ten covering about 0.46%. The sequenced sample was PBMCs. The source of these receptors is a human donor with T large granular lymphocyte leukemia. Some clones in this sample may be carry-over from other donors' samples. CDR3s include the opening cysteine and the closing phenylalanine or tryptophan. A D gene is named only where the DNA matches it firmly. Size tells how often a clone was seen (once, few, many) or the class of an expanded clone, and some rows leave it out.

J gene: TRBJ2-5
V gene: TRBV5-8
D gene: -
clone size: -
CDR3 DNA: TGTGCCAGCAGCTCGCGTACCTACCGGGAGACCCAGTACTTC
CDR3 protein: CASSSRTYRETQYF

J gene: TRBJ2-3
V gene: TRBV5-4
D gene: TRBD2
clone size: -
CDR3 DNA: TGTGCCAGCAGCTCGCTAGCGGGGCGGACAGATACGCAGTATTTT
CDR3 protein: CASSSLAGRTDTQYF

J gene: TRBJ2-3
V gene: TRBV14
D gene: TRBD2
clone size: -
CDR3 DNA: TGTGCCAGCAGCCAAACTAGCGGGGGCTTCACAGATACGCAGTATTTT
CDR3 protein: CASSQTSGGFTDTQYF

J gene: TRBJ1-5
V gene: TRBV7-2
D gene: -
clone size: -
CDR3 DNA: TGTGCCAGCAGCAAGATCCGGGATCAGCCCCAGCATTTT
CDR3 protein: CASSKIRDQPQHF

J gene: TRBJ2-1
V gene: TRBV5-5
D gene: TRBD2
clone size: -
CDR3 DNA: TGTGCCAGCAGACCCGTAGCGGGGGGGCCGGGCAATGAGCAGTTCTTC
CDR3 protein: CASRPVAGGPGNEQFF

J gene: TRBJ1-5
V gene: TRBV30
D gene: TRBD1
clone size: -
CDR3 DNA: TGTGCCTGGAGTGTACAGGCAGGGGGCGGTCTCGGGCCCCAGCATTTT
CDR3 protein: CAWSVQAGGGLGPQHF

J gene: TRBJ2-6
V gene: TRBV4-1
D gene: -
clone size: -
CDR3 DNA: TGCGCCAGCAGCCACCCAGGGTATCGGGCCAACGTCCTGACTTTC
CDR3 protein: CASSHPGYRANVLTF

J gene: TRBJ1-1
V gene: TRBV25-1
D gene: TRBD1
clone size: -
CDR3 DNA: TGTGCCAGCAGTGACGGACAGGGGAACACTGAAGCTTTCTTT
CDR3 protein: CASSDGQGNTEAFF

J gene: TRBJ1-5
V gene: TRBV6-5
D gene: -
clone size: -
CDR3 DNA: TGTGCCAGCAGTTCCGGACGGGACAATCAGCCCCAGCATTTT
CDR3 protein: CASSSGRDNQPQHF

J gene: TRBJ1-1
V gene: TRBV7-2
D gene: -
clone size: -
CDR3 DNA: TGTGCCAGCAGCTTAAACACTGAAGCTTTCTTT
CDR3 protein: CASSLNTEAFF

J gene: TRBJ1-5
V gene: TRBV2
D gene: -
clone size: -
CDR3 DNA: TGTGCCAGCAGTGCCCCGGACAGTAGCAATCAGCCCCAGCATTTT
CDR3 protein: CASSAPDSSNQPQHF

J gene: TRBJ1-1
V gene: TRBV5-1
D gene: TRBD1
clone size: -
CDR3 DNA: TGCGCCAGCAGCTATGGACAGGGCGATGAAGCTTTCTTT
CDR3 protein: CASSYGQGDEAFF

J gene: TRBJ2-3
V gene: TRBV5-1
D gene: -
clone size: -
CDR3 DNA: TGCGCCAGCAGCTTGGTGTCCCGACGGCCCACAGATACGCAGTATTTT
CDR3 protein: CASSLVSRRPTDTQYF

J gene: TRBJ2-1
V gene: TRBV7-9
D gene: -
clone size: few
CDR3 DNA: TGTGCCAGCAGCCACCCCCTAGGGAATGAGCAGTTCTTC
CDR3 protein: CASSHPLGNEQFF

J gene: TRBJ1-1
V gene: TRBV9
D gene: -
clone size: -
CDR3 DNA: TGTGCCAGCAGCGTTCAGAACCTGAACACTGAAGCTTTCTTT
CDR3 protein: CASSVQNLNTEAFF

J gene: TRBJ1-5
V gene: TRBV19
D gene: -
clone size: -
CDR3 DNA: TGTGCCAGTAGTACCCGACAGGGCAATCAGCCCCAGCATTTT
CDR3 protein: CASSTRQGNQPQHF

J gene: TRBJ1-2
V gene: TRBV7-2
D gene: -
clone size: -
CDR3 DNA: TGTGCCAGCAGCTTAGCCCTGACAGAGAACTATGGCTACACCTTC
CDR3 protein: CASSLALTENYGYTF

J gene: TRBJ2-3
V gene: TRBV7-2
D gene: -
clone size: -
CDR3 DNA: TGTGCCAGCAGCTTATCCGGGCTGGGCACAGATACGCAGTATTTT
CDR3 protein: CASSLSGLGTDTQYF

J gene: TRBJ2-3
V gene: TRBV19
D gene: TRBD1
clone size: -
CDR3 DNA: TGTGCCAGTAGTATAGTAGGGACAGGGACGTTCACAGATACGCAGTATTTT
CDR3 protein: CASSIVGTGTFTDTQYF

J gene: TRBJ2-7
V gene: TRBV28
D gene: -
clone size: -
CDR3 DNA: TGTGCCAGCAGTTTAAGAGGGCTTCTCTCCTACGAGCAGTACTTC
CDR3 protein: CASSLRGLLSYEQYF

J gene: TRBJ2-7
V gene: TRBV18
D gene: -
clone size: -
CDR3 DNA: TGTGCCAGCTCACCCGAAATCGGACGGGGGTCCCACGAGCAGTACTTC
CDR3 protein: CASSPEIGRGSHEQYF

J gene: TRBJ1-4
V gene: TRBV7-9
D gene: TRBD1
clone size: -
CDR3 DNA: TGTGCCAGCAGCTTAGGGACAGGGACTGAAAAACTGTTTTTT
CDR3 protein: CASSLGTGTEKLFF

J gene: TRBJ1-1
V gene: TRBV6-5
D gene: -
clone size: -
CDR3 DNA: TGTGCCAGCAGTTACTCGGGGGGGGGCCGGCCGTCCGCTTTCTTT
CDR3 protein: CASSYSGGGRPSAFF

J gene: TRBJ2-1
V gene: TRBV6-5
D gene: TRBD1
clone size: -
CDR3 DNA: TGTGCCAGCAGTTACGGGACAGGGGTAGAGCAGTTCTTC
CDR3 protein: CASSYGTGVEQFF

J gene: TRBJ2-5
V gene: TRBV6-5
D gene: -
clone size: -
CDR3 DNA: TGTGCCAGCAGTTACTCGACGCTCCAAGAGACCCAGTACTTC
CDR3 protein: CASSYSTLQETQYF

J gene: TRBJ1-6
V gene: TRBV5-4
D gene: TRBD1
clone size: -
CDR3 DNA: TGTGCCAGCAGCTCAATGGGACAGGCGAATCATTCACCCCTCCACTTT
CDR3 protein: CASSSMGQANHSPLHF